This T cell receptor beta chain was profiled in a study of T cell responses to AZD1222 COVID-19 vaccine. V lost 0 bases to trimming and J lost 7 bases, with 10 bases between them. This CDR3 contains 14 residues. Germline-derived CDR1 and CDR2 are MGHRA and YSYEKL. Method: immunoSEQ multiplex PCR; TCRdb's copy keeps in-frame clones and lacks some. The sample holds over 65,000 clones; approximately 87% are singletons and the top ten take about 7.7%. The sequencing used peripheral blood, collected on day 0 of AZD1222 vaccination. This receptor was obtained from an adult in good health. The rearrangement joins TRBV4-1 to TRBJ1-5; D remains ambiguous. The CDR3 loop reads CASSQDEAGQPQHF. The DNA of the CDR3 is TGCGCCAGCAGCCAAGATGAGGCGGGACAGCCCCAGCATTTT.